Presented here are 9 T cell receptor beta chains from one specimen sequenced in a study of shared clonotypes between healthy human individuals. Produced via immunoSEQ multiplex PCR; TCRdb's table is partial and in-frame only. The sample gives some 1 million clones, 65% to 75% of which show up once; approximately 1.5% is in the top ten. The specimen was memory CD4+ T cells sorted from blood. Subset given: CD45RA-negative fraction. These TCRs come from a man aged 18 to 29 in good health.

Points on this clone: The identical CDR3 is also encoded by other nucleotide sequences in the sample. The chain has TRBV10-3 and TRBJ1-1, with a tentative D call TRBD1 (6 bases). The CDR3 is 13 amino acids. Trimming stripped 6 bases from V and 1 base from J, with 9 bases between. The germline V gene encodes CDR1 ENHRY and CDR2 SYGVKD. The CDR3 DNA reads TGTGCCATCAGGCCGGGACAGAACACTGAAGCTTTCTTT. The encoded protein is CAIRPGQNTEAFF.

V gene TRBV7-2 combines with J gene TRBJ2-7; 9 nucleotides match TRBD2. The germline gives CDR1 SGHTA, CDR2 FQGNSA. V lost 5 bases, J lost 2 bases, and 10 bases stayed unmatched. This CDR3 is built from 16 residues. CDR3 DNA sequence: TGTGCCAGCAGCCGGGAGGGGCTAGCGGGGACCTACGAGCAGTACTTC. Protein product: CASSREGLAGTYEQYF.

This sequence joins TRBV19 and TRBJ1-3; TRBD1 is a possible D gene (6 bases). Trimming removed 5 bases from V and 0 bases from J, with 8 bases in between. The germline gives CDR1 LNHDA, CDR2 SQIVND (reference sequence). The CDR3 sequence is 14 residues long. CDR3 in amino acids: CASSVDSSGNTIYF. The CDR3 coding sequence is TGTGCCAGTAGTGTGGACAGCTCTGGAAACACCATATATTTT. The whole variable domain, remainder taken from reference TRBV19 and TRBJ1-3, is DGGITQSPKYLFRKEGQNVTLSCEQNLNHDAMYWYRQDPGQGLRLIYYSQIVNDFQKGDIAEGYSVSREKKESFPLTVTSAQKNPTAFYLCASSVDSSGNTIYFGEGSWLTVV.

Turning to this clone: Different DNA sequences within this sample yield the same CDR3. The CDR3 reads CASSYGRNTEAFF. The CDR3 DNA sequence: TGTGCCAGCAGTTACGGTAGGAACACTGAAGCTTTCTTT. This rearrangement joins TRBV6-5 to TRBJ1-1, with D uncertain. Trimming left V 2 bases short and J 1 base short, with 5 bases between. Germline loops: CDR1 MNHEY, CDR2 SVGAGI. The CDR3 is 13 amino acids.

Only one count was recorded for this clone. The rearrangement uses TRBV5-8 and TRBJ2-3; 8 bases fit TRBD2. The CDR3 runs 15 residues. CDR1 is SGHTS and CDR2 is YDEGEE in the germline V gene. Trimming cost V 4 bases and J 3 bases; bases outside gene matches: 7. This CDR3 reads CASSGGTRGTDTQYF. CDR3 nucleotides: TGTGCCAGCAGCGGAGGGACTAGAGGGACAGATACGCAGTATTTT.

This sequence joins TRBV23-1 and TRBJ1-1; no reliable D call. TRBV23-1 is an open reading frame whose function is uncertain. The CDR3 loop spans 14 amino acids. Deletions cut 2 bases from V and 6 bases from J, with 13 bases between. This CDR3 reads CASSQPPGCSEAFF. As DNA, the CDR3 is TGCGCCAGCAGTCAACCGCCGGGATGTTCTGAAGCTTTCTTT.

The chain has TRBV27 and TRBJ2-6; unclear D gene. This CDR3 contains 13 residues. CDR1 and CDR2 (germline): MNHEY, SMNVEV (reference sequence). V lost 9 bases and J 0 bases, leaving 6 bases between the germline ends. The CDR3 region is CASLSSGANVLTF. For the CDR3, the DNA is TGTGCCAGTTTGAGCTCTGGGGCCAACGTCCTGACTTTC.

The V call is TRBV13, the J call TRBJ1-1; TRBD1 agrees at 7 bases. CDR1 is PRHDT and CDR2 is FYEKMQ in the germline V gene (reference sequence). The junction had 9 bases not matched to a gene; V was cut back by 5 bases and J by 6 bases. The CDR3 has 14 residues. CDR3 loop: CASSRSNRGAEAFF. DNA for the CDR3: TGTGCCAGCAGCAGATCCAACAGGGGCGCTGAAGCTTTCTTT.

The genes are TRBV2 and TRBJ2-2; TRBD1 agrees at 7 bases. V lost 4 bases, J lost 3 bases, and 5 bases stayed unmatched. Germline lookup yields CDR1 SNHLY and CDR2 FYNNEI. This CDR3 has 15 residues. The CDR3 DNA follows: TGTGCCAGCAGTGCGGGAACAGGGGACACCGGGGAGCTGTTTTTT. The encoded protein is CASSAGTGDTGELFF.